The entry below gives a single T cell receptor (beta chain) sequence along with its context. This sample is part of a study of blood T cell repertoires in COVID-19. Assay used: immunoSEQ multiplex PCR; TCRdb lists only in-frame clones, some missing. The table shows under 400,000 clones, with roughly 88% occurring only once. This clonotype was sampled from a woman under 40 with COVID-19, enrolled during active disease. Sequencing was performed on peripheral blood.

CDR3 in DNA: TGTGCCAGCAGGGGAAACAGGGGCAATCAGCCCCAGCATTTT. It encodes CASRGNRGNQPQHF. V is TRBV28 and J is TRBJ1-5; TRBD1 is a possible D gene (6 bases). This CDR3 is 14 amino acids long. Trimming stripped 6 bases from V and 2 bases from J, with 11 bases between. Germline assignment: CDR1 MDHEN and CDR2 SYDVKM.